This passage covers 17 T cell receptor beta chains from one sample sequenced in a study of T-cell reconstitution after alpha-beta-depleted transplantation in children. Unique molecular identifiers tagged the TCRbeta library. TCRdb re-derived calls from the PCR reads in MiXCR, one entry per CDR3 protein. This table has about 110,000 distinct CDR3 sequences, 10% appearing once. Material: PBMCs, obtained before TCRalphabeta/CD19-depleted stem cell transplant. These receptors all stem from a boy between 2 and 10 years old with acute lymphoblastic leukemia, due to receive a stem cell transplant.

There are a few counts of this clonotype. V gene TRBV2 combines with J gene TRBJ2-2, with 7 bases that match TRBD1. Per the germline V gene, CDR1 is SNHLY and CDR2 is FYNNEI. The CDR3 is 15 amino acids. V shed 3 bases and J 6 bases; nucleotides not matched to a gene: 7. The CDR3 reads CASSDYDRVSGELFF. In DNA, the CDR3 is TGTGCCAGCAGTGATTATGACAGGGTGTCCGGGGAGCTGTTTTTT.

There are a few counts of this clonotype. The genes are TRBV18 and TRBJ2-2; D unclear. CDR3 size: 15 residues. Germline CDR1 KGHSH, CDR2 LQKENI. V was shortened by 3 bases and J by 0 bases, with 8 bases between the two germline ends. The CDR3, as DNA: TGTGCCAGCTCACCGGCTACATCGAACACCGGGGAGCTGTTTTTT. It specifies CASSPATSNTGELFF.

Turning to this clonotype: Compared with germline, one end of the junction differs, possibly owing to a read error. The chain uses TRBV12-3 or TRBV12-4 and TRBJ2-3; 8 bases map to TRBD2. The CDR3 totals 16 residues. Here the CDR3 reads CASSLALAGSTDTLYF. The CDR3 DNA sequence: TGTGCCAGCAGTTTAGCGCTAGCGGGTAGCACAGATACGCTGTATTTT.

This clonotype occurred many times. This rearrangement joins TRBV20-1 to TRBJ2-7; D is tentatively TRBD1 or TRBD2 (5 bases each). V lost 0 bases and J lost 7, with 19 bases in between. The CDR3 covers 15 residues. The germline V gene has CDR1 DFQATT and CDR2 SNEGSKA (reference sequence). The DNA for the CDR3 is TGCAGTGCTAGAGACCTCCGGGACGCTGGTTTGGAGCAGTACTTC. The encoded protein is CSARDLRDAGLEQYF.

The rearrangement uses TRBV5-6 and TRBJ2-3; 13 bases are shared with TRBD2. The CDR3 runs to 18 residues. From germline, CDR1 is SGHDT and CDR2 YYEEEE. After removal of 4 bases from V and 4 bases from J, the junction contained 12 bases not matched to a gene. As DNA, the CDR3 is TGTGCCAGCAGCCCATTTTTCGGACTAGCGGGAGTCGCAGATACGCAGTATTTT. Translating gives CASSPFFGLAGVADTQYF.

This rearrangement joins TRBV5-6 to TRBJ2-1, with TRBD2 matching 7 bases. The junction had 7 bases not matched to a gene; V was cut back by 5 bases and J by 2 bases. The V gene's germline CDR1 is SGHDT and CDR2 YYEEEE. The CDR3 has 15 amino acids. CDR3 DNA: TGTGCCAGCAGGGTGGGGCTAGCGGCCTACAATGAGCAGTTCTTC. This translates into CASRVGLAAYNEQFF.

The genes are TRBV6-2 or TRBV6-3 and TRBJ1-1; 7 nucleotides match TRBD1. J lost 6 bases, V lost 2 bases, and 3 bases had no gene match. The CDR3 is 13 amino acids. Germline CDR1 MNHEY, CDR2 SVGEGT. The CDR3 DNA follows: TGTGCCAGCAGTTACGGGACAGTCTCTGAAGCTTTCTTT. Protein product: CASSYGTVSEAFF.

Turning to this clonotype: This could be a read error, since a much larger clone is one nucleotide away. The CDR3 region has the DNA TGTGCCAGCAGCTTAGAGACAGGGTCAGCAATCGAGCAGTACTTC. This sequence encodes CASSLETGSAIEQYF. This sequence joins TRBV7-9 and TRBJ2-7; 7 bases match TRBD1. Germline V CDR1 and CDR2: SEHNR, FQNEAQ (reference sequence). The CDR3 length is 15 residues. Unmatched junction bases numbered 9, after V lost 1 base and J lost 6 bases.

This clonotype showed up many times. This may stem from a read error, because a much larger clone lies one nucleotide away. This chain joins TRBV5-1 and TRBJ2-5, with D uncertain. The CDR3 loop spans 11 amino acids. Per germline, CDR1 SGHRS and CDR2 YFSETQ. The V end lost 2 bases, the J end lost 3 bases, and 2 bases lay between the germline ends. The CDR3 spells CASSFEETQYF. CDR3 bases: TGCGCCAGCAGCTTCGAAGAGACCCAGTACTTC. The entire variable domain, with the rest obtained from reference TRBV5-1 and TRBJ2-5, is as follows: KAGVTQTPRYLIKTRGQQVTLSCSPISGHRSVSWYQQTPGQGLQFLFEYFSETQRNKGNFPGRFSGRQFSNSRSEMNVSTLELGDSALYLCASSFEETQYFGPGTRLLVL.

This clonotype was observed many times. The chain uses TRBV7-9 and TRBJ2-5; D is uncertain. Trimming took 4 bases from V and 1 from J, leaving 19 bases between them. The CDR3 runs to 17 residues. Looked up from germline, CDR1 is SEHNR and CDR2 is FQNEAQ (reference sequence). Here the CDR3 DNA reads TGTGCCAGCAGCTCACTGACCGGACCTCTGCCCCAAGAGACCCAGTACTTC. This codes for CASSSLTGPLPQETQYF.

The rearrangement uses TRBV14 and TRBJ2-1; TRBD2 matches 8 bases. CDR3 length: 15 residues. The V and J ends lost 6 bases and 0 bases, in that order; junction bases with no gene match: 4. Germline V gene sequence: CDR1 SGHDN, CDR2 FVKESK. The CDR3 nucleotides read TGTGCCAGCAGGGTTAGCGGGGCCTCCTACAATGAGCAGTTCTTC. Translating gives CASRVSGASYNEQFF.

The rearrangement uses TRBV7-2 and TRBJ2-7; D gene unclear. The germline V gene encodes CDR1 SGHTA and CDR2 FQGNSA. This CDR3 is 14 amino acids long. The germline V and J ends were trimmed by 0 bases and 4 bases, with 10 bases remaining between them. The CDR3 region is CASSLATAPYEQYF. CDR3 bases: TGTGCCAGCAGCTTAGCTACAGCACCATACGAGCAGTACTTC.

At least ten counts were recorded for this clonotype. The chain couples TRBV3-1 to TRBJ2-1; the match to TRBD2 covers 11 bases. The CDR3 contains 17 residues. Germline V gives CDR1 LGHDT, CDR2 YNNKEL (reference sequence). V trimming: 1 base; J trimming: 2 bases; junction bases outside the gene matches: 4. CDR3: CASSQVPGLAAYNEQFF. CDR3 DNA: TGTGCCAGCAGCCAAGTCCCGGGACTAGCGGCCTACAATGAGCAGTTCTTC.

The sample holds many counts of this clonotype. CDR3 in amino acids: CSGTRPGQADTQYF. In nucleotides, the CDR3 is TGCAGCGGGACAAGACCCGGTCAGGCAGATACGCAGTATTTT. V gene TRBV29-1 combines with J gene TRBJ2-3, with a possible D match to TRBD1 (5 bases). Germline-derived CDR1 and CDR2 are SQVTM and ANQGSEA. This CDR3 has 14 amino acids. Trimming shortened V by 7 bases and J by 4 bases, and 18 bases separated the two germline ends.

The J gene is TRBJ1-5, the V gene TRBV12-3 or TRBV12-4; unclear D gene. V was shortened by 2 bases and J by 5 bases, with 7 bases between the two germline ends. The CDR3 contains 13 residues. This CDR3 is CASSLNSYQPQHF. The CDR3 DNA is TGTGCCAGCAGTTTAAACAGTTATCAGCCCCAGCATTTT.

This clonotype was observed a few times. V and J are TRBV11-1 and TRBJ2-1, with 10 bases fitting TRBD1. Germline assignment: CDR1 SGHAT and CDR2 FQDESV (reference sequence). This CDR3 is built from 19 residues. Unmatched junction bases numbered 14, after V lost 2 bases and J lost 4 bases. This CDR3 reads CASSLSSRDRGLLYNEQFF. CDR3 sequence (DNA): TGTGCCAGCAGCTTAAGTAGTCGGGACAGGGGTCTCCTATACAATGAGCAGTTCTTC.

V and J are TRBV20-1 and TRBJ2-7; D gene ambiguous. Germline V CDR1 and CDR2: DFQATT, SNEGSKA (reference sequence). Deletions cut 3 bases from V and 5 bases from J, with 14 bases between. The CDR3 loop spans 13 amino acids. The CDR3 reads CSARVPPADEQYF. The CDR3 DNA sequence: TGCAGTGCTAGGGTCCCTCCTGCGGACGAGCAGTACTTC.